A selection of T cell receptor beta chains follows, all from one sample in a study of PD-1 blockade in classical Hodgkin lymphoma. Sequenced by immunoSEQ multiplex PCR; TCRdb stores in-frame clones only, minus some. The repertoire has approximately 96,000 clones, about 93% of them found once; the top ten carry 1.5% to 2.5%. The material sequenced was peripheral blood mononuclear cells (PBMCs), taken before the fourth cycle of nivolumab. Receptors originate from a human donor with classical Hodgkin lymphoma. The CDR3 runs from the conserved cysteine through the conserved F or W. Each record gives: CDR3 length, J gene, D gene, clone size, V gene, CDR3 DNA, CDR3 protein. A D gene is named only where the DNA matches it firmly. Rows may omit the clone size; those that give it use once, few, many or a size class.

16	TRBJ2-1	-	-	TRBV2	TGTGCCAGCAGTGATCGTTTTGGGGACATACACAATGAGCAGTTCTTC	CASSDRFGDIHNEQFF
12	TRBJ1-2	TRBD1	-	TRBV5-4	TGTGCCAGCAGACAGGGGTTACGTGGCTACACCTTC	CASRQGLRGYTF
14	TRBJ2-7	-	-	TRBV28	TGTGCCAGCAGTTTAGGCCGTAGGGGCTACGAGCAGTACTTC	CASSLGRRGYEQYF
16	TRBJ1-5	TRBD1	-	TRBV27	TGTGCCAGCAGTCCCCGGACAGGGTTAGGTAATCAGCCCCAGCATTTT	CASSPRTGLGNQPQHF
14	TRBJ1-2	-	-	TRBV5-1	TGCGCCAGCAGCCAAGACAGAACCAACTATGGCTACACCTTC	CASSQDRTNYGYTF
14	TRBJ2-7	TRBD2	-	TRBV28	TGTGCCACATGGGGGGGGTCCGGGCTCTACGAGCAGTACTTC	CATWGGSGLYEQYF
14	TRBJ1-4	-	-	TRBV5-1	TGCGCCAGCAGTTTTACGATCACTAATGAAAAACTGTTTTTT	CASSFTITNEKLFF
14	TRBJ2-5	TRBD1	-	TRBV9	TGTGCCAGCAGCGTTATGACAGGGCAGGAGACCCAGTACTTC	CASSVMTGQETQYF
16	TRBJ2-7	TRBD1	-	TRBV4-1	TGCGCCAGCAGCCCTATTTGGACAGGGAAGTCCTACGAGCAGTACTTC	CASSPIWTGKSYEQYF
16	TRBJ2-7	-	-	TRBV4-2	TGTGCCAGCAGCCAAGATCCGGCAGGGGGGTACCACGAGCAGTACTTC	CASSQDPAGGYHEQYF
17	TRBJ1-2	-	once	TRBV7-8	TGTGCCAGCAGCTTAGCTGCAGGGGCGTGGTCTGTTGATGGCTACACCTTC	CASSLAAGAWSVDGYTF
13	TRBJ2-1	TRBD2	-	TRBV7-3	TGTGCCAGCAGCTTAGACGGGAGGGCCCCCCAGTTCTTC	CASSLDGRAPQFF
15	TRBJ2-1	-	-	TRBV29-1	TGCAGCGCCGCGCCCAGGGGCCGTCCCTACAATGAGCAGTTCTTC	CSAAPRGRPYNEQFF
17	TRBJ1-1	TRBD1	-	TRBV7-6	TGTGCCAGCAGCTTAGATGGACAGGGGTCCTTGAACACTGAAGCTTTCTTT	CASSLDGQGSLNTEAFF
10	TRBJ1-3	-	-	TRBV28	TGTGCAGCTCAGGGAAACACCATATATTTT	CAAQGNTIYF
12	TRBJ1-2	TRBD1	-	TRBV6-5	TGTGCCAGCACCAGGACAGGGGATGGCTACACCTTC	CASTRTGDGYTF